Detailed here is one T cell receptor beta chain. The antigen is not known. These data originate in a study of T cell responses to AZD1222 COVID-19 vaccine. Notes on the study in general: Donors skewed white British and female; clonal diversity was possibly underestimated. Spike-specific TCRs gained breadth and depth after people received two AZD1222 doses. No day 14 peak samples; only post-peak repertoires were characterized.

Profiling relied on immunoSEQ multiplex PCR, and the TCRdb table lists in-frame clones only, not all of them. The repertoire holds around 150,000 clones, with roughly 92% as singletons. The sequencing used peripheral blood, collected on day 0 of AZD1222 vaccination. The sequence was collected from an adult in good health.

This chain's CDR3 is CASSHPGLDYGYTF. The CDR3 nucleotides are TGCGCCAGCAGCCACCCCGGATTAGACTATGGCTACACCTTC. This chain links TRBV4-1 with TRBJ1-2; unclear D gene. Germline CDR1 and CDR2: MGHRA and YSYEKL. This CDR3 comprises 14 residues. V was shortened by 3 bases and J by 3 bases, with 11 bases between the two germline ends.